This T cell receptor beta chain came from a study of cytomegalovirus exposure and HLA in healthy donors. General observations from the study: When analyzed later, the rates of TCR association showed variation by HLA locus, with DRB1 the most and HLA-C the fewest. The sole available immune exposure information was CMV serostatus.

The germline gives CDR1 GTSNPN, CDR2 SVGIG (reference sequence). The V end lost 0 bases, the J end lost 11 bases, and 11 bases lay between the germline ends. The CDR3 totals 12 residues. As concerns this clone: Its specificity is not known.

The PCR employed 60 Vbeta primers together with 13 Jbeta primers. The data were produced by immunoSEQ multiplex PCR, yet TCRdb's version contains in-frame clones alone and is incomplete. This table holds some 200,000 clones, around 80% found once. Sequenced sample: PBMCs. This sequence was found in a woman between 18 and 29 years old in good health and CMV-seronegative. The chain combines TRBV30 with TRBJ2-1; TRBD1 might be the D (5 bases). As DNA, the CDR3 is TGTGCCTGGAGTGTCGAAGGGGCAAAGCAGTTCTTC. This codes for CAWSVEGAKQFF.